Below are 13 T cell receptor beta chains sequenced from a single sample in a study of blood T cell repertoires in COVID-19. Sequencing was performed with immunoSEQ multiplex PCR; in TCRdb, only in-frame clones are kept and a portion is missing. The top ten clones hold 4.3% of a sample with nearly 110,000 clones, around 83% of them seen once. Sequencing was performed on peripheral blood. Receptors were obtained from a man aged 70 or older with acute or convalescent COVID-19.

The gene calls are TRBV6-5 and TRBJ1-3, with 7 bases matching TRBD1. CDR3 length equals 15 residues. J was trimmed by 0 bases and V by 7 bases; bases with no gene match: 6. Germline CDR1 reads MNHEY; CDR2 reads SVGAGI. The CDR3 sequence: CASMLDRNSGNTIYF. Written as DNA, the CDR3 is TGTGCCAGCATGCTGGACAGGAACTCTGGAAACACCATATATTTT.

The chain has TRBV29-1 and TRBJ1-1; the match to TRBD1 covers 8 bases. The ends lost 3 bases at V and 1 base at J; junction bases unmatched: 16. Germline CDR1 and CDR2: SQVTM and ANQGSEA. The CDR3 consists of 18 residues. CDR3 in DNA: TGCAGCGTTGACCCTCTCTCCAGGGGGCTTGGGTCGAACACTGAAGCTTTCTTT. As protein: CSVDPLSRGLGSNTEAFF.

The chain has TRBV27 and TRBJ1-1; D uncertain. The length of the CDR3 is 13 residues. Trimming removed 3 bases from V and 5 bases from J, with 10 bases in between. Germline V gene lookup returns CDR1 MNHEY and CDR2 SMNVEV (reference sequence). In DNA, the CDR3 is TGTGCCAGCAGTTTCTCGACTCTAACTGAAGCTTTCTTT. Translated: CASSFSTLTEAFF.

The rearrangement links TRBV2 to TRBJ2-1; the D gene is possibly TRBD2 (5 bases). Per the germline V gene, CDR1 is SNHLY and CDR2 is FYNNEI. CDR3 length equals 14 residues. Trimming stripped 0 bases from V and 8 bases from J, with 11 bases between. The CDR3: CASSEAGRVHEQFF. In nucleotides, the CDR3 is TGTGCCAGCAGTGAAGCCGGGCGGGTCCATGAGCAGTTCTTC.

Here the CDR3 reads CASSQGRGGNTEAFF. Here the CDR3 DNA reads TGCGCCAGCAGCCAAGGGAGAGGGGGCAACACTGAAGCTTTCTTT. The rearrangement links TRBV4-3 to TRBJ1-1; 7 bases map to TRBD1. Germline-derived CDR1 and CDR2 are LGHNA and YSLEER. This CDR3 contains 15 residues. The V and J ends lost 1 base and 2 bases, in that order; junction bases with no gene match: 4.

The chain uses TRBV24-1 and TRBJ2-2, with 9 bases aligning to TRBD1. V was pared by 1 base and J by 4 bases, with 9 bases of the junction left unmatched. The CDR3 has 18 residues. CDR1 is KGHDR and CDR2 is SFDVKD in the germline V gene. The CDR3 nucleotides read TGTGCCACCAGTGATTTTAGGGGGACAGGGAAAAGCACCGGGGAGCTGTTTTTT. The encoded protein is CATSDFRGTGKSTGELFF.

This clone was detected only a few times. This rearrangement joins TRBV5-6 to TRBJ2-1; 10 nucleotides match TRBD1. There are 14 residues in the CDR3. V was clipped by 5 bases and J by 6 bases; unmatched bases: 5. The germline V gene encodes CDR1 SGHDT and CDR2 YYEEEE. CDR3 nucleotides: TGTGCCAGCAGATTCCGGACAGGGGGCAATGAGCAGTTCTTC. As protein: CASRFRTGGNEQFF. The full variable domain, its missing parts supplied by reference TRBV5-6 and TRBJ2-1, is DAGVTQSPTHLIKTRGQQVTLRCSPKSGHDTVSWYQQALGQGPQFIFQYYEEEERQRGNFPDRFSGHQFPNYSSELNVNALLLGDSALYLCASRFRTGGNEQFFGPGTRLTVL.

This chain links TRBV7-3 with TRBJ2-5, with 7 nucleotides matching TRBD1. The CDR3 runs to 13 residues. The V gene's germline CDR1 is SGHTA and CDR2 FQGTGA. Trimming removed 8 bases from V and 5 bases from J; junction bases left unmatched: 8. CDR3: CASGSARGETQYF. In nucleotides, the CDR3 is TGTGCCAGCGGCTCTGCCAGGGGGGAGACCCAGTACTTC.

This chain links TRBV9 with TRBJ1-3; tentative D call: TRBD1 (5 bases). Trimming removed 0 bases at V and 0 bases at J, with 22 bases between. This CDR3 has 20 residues. Germline V gives CDR1 SGDLS, CDR2 YYNGEE. The chain's CDR3 is CASSVATAVPGLRSGNTIYF. For the CDR3, the DNA is TGTGCCAGCAGCGTAGCTACGGCGGTCCCGGGACTGCGCTCTGGAAACACCATATATTTT.

This clone was detected only a few times. The chain joins TRBV7-9 to TRBJ1-1, with no clear D. This CDR3 has 10 residues. Germline values: CDR1 SEHNR, CDR2 FQNEAQ (reference sequence). Trimming cost V 1 base and J 8 bases, with 2 bases left between them. CDR3 in DNA: TGTGCCAGCAGCTTAGTAGAAGCTTTCTTT. It encodes CASSLVEAFF.

This clone occurred a few times. For the CDR3, the DNA is TGTGCCAGCAGCTTCGGAGGGACAGGGAGAGTTAACGAAAAACTGTTTTTT. Protein product: CASSFGGTGRVNEKLFF. This chain connects TRBV7-2 to TRBJ1-4; 9 bases are a match to TRBD1. CDR3 length equals 17 residues. In germline, CDR1 is SGHTA, CDR2 FQGNSA. J lost 8 bases, V lost 3 bases, and 13 bases had no gene match.

This sequence joins TRBV19 and TRBJ1-5; 10 bases are a match to TRBD1. Trimming removed 2 bases from V and 5 bases from J; junction bases left unmatched: 6. Per the germline V gene, CDR1 is LNHDA and CDR2 is SQIVND (reference sequence). This CDR3 has 16 amino acids. The CDR3 DNA sequence: TGTGCCAGTAGTATAACGGGACAGGGGAAGGATCAGCCCCAGCATTTT. Amino acids: CASSITGQGKDQPQHF.

The V and J genes are TRBV11-2 and TRBJ2-2; weak D call: TRBD1 (6 bases). V was trimmed by 5 bases and J by 0 bases, leaving 10 bases between them. There are 15 residues in the CDR3. Germline-derived CDR1 and CDR2 are SGHAT and FQNNGV. The CDR3 sequence: CASSRGSPNTGELFF. CDR3 DNA: TGTGCCAGCAGCAGGGGGAGCCCGAACACCGGGGAGCTGTTTTTT.